This T cell receptor (beta chain) was obtained from a study of blood T cell repertoires in COVID-19. The Seattle site enrolled patients during active infection and followed them longitudinally. Trimming took 6 bases from V and 4 from J, leaving 12 bases between them. The CDR3 has 13 residues. Libraries were prepared by immunoSEQ multiplex PCR; TCRdb keeps only in-frame clonotypes and omits some of them. Found here are 270,000 or so clones, 85% to 90% of them singletons; the top ten hold roughly 10%. The sample comprised peripheral blood. The genes are TRBV12-3 or TRBV12-4 and TRBJ2-5; D may be TRBD2 (5 bases). The receptor comes from a woman under 40 with COVID-19, enrolled during active disease. The CDR3 region is CASRMLGGETQYF. The CDR3 DNA reads TGTGCCAGCAGGATGCTAGGAGGAGAGACCCAGTACTTC.